One sample yielded the 31 T cell receptor beta chains listed below, sequenced in a study of blood T cell repertoires in COVID-19. Generated by immunoSEQ multiplex PCR, the TCRdb table keeps only in-frame clones and is missing some. Seen here are roughly 300,000 clones, approximately 83% observed once, and the top ten hold roughly 4.2%. The material sequenced was PBMCs or T cells enriched from blood (not recorded which). These receptors originate from a woman aged 40 to 55 with acute COVID-19.

The chain recombines TRBV4-1 with TRBJ2-7; D gene unclear. Germline V lookup: CDR1 MGHRA, CDR2 YSYEKL. Trimming took off 0 bases at V and 3 bases at J, with 9 bases between the two ends. The CDR3 is 14 amino acids. The CDR3 here is CASSQDLLVYEQYF. CDR3 sequence (DNA): TGCGCCAGCAGCCAAGATCTATTGGTCTACGAGCAGTACTTC.

The chain combines TRBV6-1 with TRBJ2-1; possible D gene TRBD2, 6 bases. V gave up 4 bases and J gave up 4 bases, with 23 bases separating them. Germline V gene sequence: CDR1 MNHNS, CDR2 SASEGT. The CDR3 is 18 amino acids. CDR3: CASSAPWSWRVGYNEQFF. The CDR3 region has the DNA TGTGCCAGCAGTGCGCCATGGTCATGGAGGGTTGGGTACAATGAGCAGTTCTTC.

J is TRBJ1-1 and V is TRBV5-4; 8 bases match TRBD1. The trim removed 3 bases at V and 2 bases at J, leaving 3 bases unmatched. The CDR3 contains 14 residues. Germline V gene data show CDR1 as SGHNT and CDR2 as YYREEE (reference sequence). Here the CDR3 reads CASSSTGANTEAFF. The DNA of the CDR3 is TGTGCCAGCAGCTCGACAGGGGCCAACACTGAAGCTTTCTTT.

The chain couples TRBV21-1 to TRBJ2-7; TRBD1 was called by the table and not checked on the DNA. TRBV21-1 is listed as a pseudogene. The CDR3 spans 9 residues. CDR3 region: CAANSEQYF. Here the CDR3 DNA reads TGTGCCGCGAACAGCGAGCAGTACTTC.

This clone was detected only once. The CDR3 loop is CSVVDGTAGGELFF. The CDR3 coding sequence is TGCAGCGTTGTTGATGGGACTGCCGGCGGGGAGCTGTTTTTT. The chain couples TRBV29-1 to TRBJ2-2; tentatively, D is TRBD2 (6 bases). Between the trimmed V and J ends, which lost 4 bases and 7 bases, there was a span of 16 bases. Germline V gene data show CDR1 as SQVTM and CDR2 as ANQGSEA. This CDR3 has 14 amino acids.

The chain has TRBV7-9 and TRBJ2-3; 14 bases are a match to TRBD2. With 4 bases clipped from V and 6 bases from J, the junction kept 12 bases outside the gene matches. The CDR3 spans 18 residues. Germline CDR1 reads SEHNR; CDR2 reads FQNEAQ (reference sequence). The CDR3 sequence is CASSWGPGLAGVVDTQYF. In DNA form, the CDR3 reads TGTGCCAGCAGCTGGGGACCGGGACTAGCGGGAGTAGTCGATACGCAGTATTTT.

The chain recombines TRBV18 with TRBJ1-1; 8 nucleotides line up with TRBD1. This CDR3 spans 16 amino acids. The germline gives CDR1 KGHSH, CDR2 LQKENI. The J segment lost 4 bases and the V segment lost 3 bases, leaving 10 bases of the junction unmatched. The CDR3 sequence: CASSPPGGSLRTEAFF. The CDR3 DNA reads TGTGCCAGCTCACCTCCAGGGGGCTCCCTGCGCACTGAAGCTTTCTTT.

This clone was counted a single time. The chain joins TRBV12-5 to TRBJ2-7, with a tentative D call TRBD2 (6 bases). In germline, CDR1 is LGHNT, CDR2 FRNRAP. V was shortened by 3 bases and J by 4 bases, with 7 bases between the two germline ends. The CDR3 is 12 amino acids. This CDR3 is CASGFGTYEQYF. The CDR3 nucleotides read TGTGCTAGTGGTTTTGGGACTTACGAGCAGTACTTC.

The chain is built from TRBV19 and TRBJ2-5, with 7 positions matching TRBD1. CDR3 length: 17 amino acids. Unmatched junction bases numbered 9, after V lost 0 bases and J lost 2 bases. Germline lookup yields CDR1 LNHDA and CDR2 SQIVND (reference sequence). The CDR3, as DNA: TGTGCCAGTAGTATAGATCGAACAGGGGCGAGGCAAGAGACCCAGTACTTC. Translating gives CASSIDRTGARQETQYF.

Here the CDR3 reads CASSLTPQGQETQYF. CDR3 nucleotide sequence: TGTGCCAGCAGCTTAACTCCCCAGGGACAAGAGACCCAGTACTTC. The chain combines TRBV7-3 with TRBJ2-5; tentative D call: TRBD1 (5 bases). CDR3 size: 15 residues. In germline, CDR1 is SGHTA, CDR2 FQGTGA. V was trimmed by 0 bases and J by 2 bases, leaving 10 bases between them. The full variable domain, rest sourced from reference TRBV7-3 and TRBJ2-5, is GAGVSQTPSNKVTEKGKYVELRCDPISGHTALYWYRQSLGQGPEFLIYFQGTGAADDSGLPNDRFFAVRPEGSVSTLKIQRTERGDSAVYLCASSLTPQGQETQYFGPGTRLLVL.

V usage is TRBV24-1 and J usage is TRBJ2-7, with D maybe TRBD1 (6 bases). Germline assignment: CDR1 KGHDR and CDR2 SFDVKD. The CDR3 contains 15 residues. The V and J ends lost 2 bases and 1 base respectively, with 11 bases between them. In DNA, the CDR3 is TGTGCCACCAGTGATTCTTCGACAGGATCCTACGAGCAGTACTTC. It codes for CATSDSSTGSYEQYF.

The V call is TRBV6-5, the J call TRBJ2-2; no firm D call. Trimming took off 0 bases at V and 6 bases at J, with 11 bases between the two ends. Germline CDR1 MNHEY, CDR2 SVGAGI. The CDR3 runs 15 residues. The CDR3 DNA follows: TGTGCCAGCAGTTACTCGATGCGTCAAGCCGGGGAGCTGTTTTTT. Protein sequence: CASSYSMRQAGELFF.

The chain combines TRBV6-6 with TRBJ1-5, with a tentative D call TRBD1 (5 bases). The CDR3 totals 14 residues. The V and J ends lost 6 bases and 4 bases respectively, with 13 bases between them. CDR1 is MNHNY, CDR2 SVGAGI, per germline (reference sequence). The CDR3 coding sequence is TGTGCCAGCAGCCTAACCGGACAAAATCAGCCCCAGCATTTT. Translating gives CASSLTGQNQPQHF.

This clone has only a few counts. The CDR3, as DNA: TGCGCCAGCAGCTTAAGGACAGGGAATGAAAAACTGTTTTTT. This sequence encodes CASSLRTGNEKLFF. The J gene is TRBJ1-4, the V gene TRBV5-1; 8 positions match TRBD1. J was trimmed by 5 bases and V by 2 bases; bases with no gene match: 2. The germline V gene has CDR1 SGHRS and CDR2 YFSETQ. The CDR3 totals 14 residues.

The sample holds one count of this clone. The chain combines TRBV14 with TRBJ1-4; D is possibly TRBD1 (6 bases). CDR1 SGHDN and CDR2 FVKESK come from the germline V gene. V lost 4 bases to trimming and J lost 4 bases, with 13 bases between them. This CDR3 is 15 amino acids long. CDR3 nucleotides: TGTGCCAGCAGCCGAGAACAGGGTAATAATGAAAAACTGTTTTTT. Protein sequence: CASSREQGNNEKLFF.

J is TRBJ2-7 and V is TRBV7-9; TRBD1 might be the D (5 bases). V was cut by 8 bases and J by 3 bases, with 14 bases left in between. Germline V gene lookup returns CDR1 SEHNR and CDR2 FQNEAQ (reference sequence). This CDR3 is 13 amino acids long. CDR3 in amino acids: CASGVQGRYEQYF. CDR3 DNA: TGTGCCAGCGGAGTCCAGGGCCGCTACGAGCAGTACTTC.

V gene TRBV28 combines with J gene TRBJ2-2; D possibly corresponds to TRBD1 (6 bases). The CDR3 consists of 15 residues. The germline gives CDR1 MDHEN, CDR2 SYDVKM. Trimming left V 0 bases short and J 3 bases short, with 8 bases between. The CDR3 nucleotides are TGTGCCAGCAGTTTATGGCAGGGGCACACCGGGGAGCTGTTTTTT. This gives the protein CASSLWQGHTGELFF.

The J gene is TRBJ1-1, the V gene TRBV5-1, with a weak D call TRBD1 (5 bases). The CDR3 is made up of 13 amino acids. Germline V gives CDR1 SGHRS, CDR2 YFSETQ. V shed 4 bases and J shed 1 base, with 8 bases lying between them. The DNA of the CDR3 is TGCGCCAGCAGCCAGGGCCAGAACACTGAAGCTTTCTTT. Protein product: CASSQGQNTEAFF. The full variable domain, rest sourced from reference TRBV5-1 and TRBJ1-1, is KAGVTQTPRYLIKTRGQQVTLSCSPISGHRSVSWYQQTPGQGLQFLFEYFSETQRNKGNFPGRFSGRQFSNSRSEMNVSTLELGDSALYLCASSQGQNTEAFFGQGTRLTVV.

In its sample, this clone was seen once. The CDR3 sequence is CASSSGQRNTEAFF. As DNA, the CDR3 is TGTGCCAGCAGCTCCGGACAAAGGAACACTGAAGCTTTCTTT. The chain combines TRBV7-9 with TRBJ1-1; D might be TRBD1 (5 bases). This CDR3 comprises 14 residues. Trimming pared 4 bases from V and 1 base from J, leaving 10 bases between. Germline assignment: CDR1 SEHNR and CDR2 FQNEAQ (reference sequence).

The chain carries TRBV18 and TRBJ2-1; 7 nucleotides line up with TRBD1. This CDR3 contains 16 residues. The J segment lost 5 bases and the V segment lost 3 bases, leaving 10 bases of the junction unmatched. Germline lookup yields CDR1 KGHSH and CDR2 LQKENI. This chain's CDR3 is CASSPRDRGTDNEQFF. DNA for the CDR3: TGTGCCAGCTCACCTAGGGACAGAGGGACCGACAATGAGCAGTTCTTC.

J is TRBJ1-1 and V is TRBV28, with 8 bases that match TRBD1. The CDR3 has 19 amino acids. CDR1 MDHEN and CDR2 SYDVKM come from the germline V gene. V was clipped by 2 bases and J by 4 bases; unmatched bases: 18. This CDR3 reads CASSLGLVLGEQGGTEAFF. CDR3 sequence (DNA): TGTGCCAGCAGTTTAGGCCTCGTCTTAGGGGAACAGGGGGGCACTGAAGCTTTCTTT.

A few counts support this clone. The chain recombines TRBV2 with TRBJ2-7, with 8 bases lining up with TRBD2. V lost 8 bases to trimming and J lost 0 bases; unmatched junction nucleotides: 12. The CDR3 is made up of 16 amino acids. Germline CDR1 is SNHLY and CDR2 is FYNNEI. The CDR3 region is CASPGPPGTSSYEQYF. The CDR3 DNA sequence: TGTGCCAGCCCTGGCCCCCCAGGGACTAGCTCCTACGAGCAGTACTTC.

The chain combines TRBV18 with TRBJ2-5, with D perhaps matching TRBD2 (6 bases). The CDR3 has 16 residues. From germline, CDR1 is KGHSH and CDR2 LQKENI. V dropped 2 bases and J dropped 4 bases, with 17 bases sitting between them. The CDR3 DNA sequence: TGTGCCAGCTCACCAAGTCTTATCGGAGGGCCAGAGACCCAGTACTTC. It encodes CASSPSLIGGPETQYF.

This clone was counted between two and nine times. The chain uses TRBV11-2 and TRBJ2-1; 9 bases line up with TRBD2. This CDR3 contains 16 residues. V dropped 2 bases and J dropped 5; count of bases not matched to a gene: 7. The germline CDR1 and CDR2 sequences are SGHAT and FQNNGV. The CDR3 region has the DNA TGTGCCAGCAGCTTACTCGGTAGCGGGAGCCACAATGAGCAGTTCTTC. It yields the protein CASSLLGSGSHNEQFF. Supplemented by reference TRBV11-2 and TRBJ2-1, the full variable domain reads EAGVAQSPRYKIIEKRQSVAFWCNPISGHATLYWYQQILGQGPKLLIQFQNNGVVDDSQLPKDRFSAERLKGVDSTLKIQPAKLEDSAVYLCASSLLGSGSHNEQFFGPGTRLTVL.

DNA for the CDR3: TGTGCCAGCAATCCTGGAGCTAATTCACCCCTCCACTTT. Translating it yields CASNPGANSPLHF. The chain links TRBV2 to TRBJ1-6; no reliable D call. Germline CDR1 and CDR2: SNHLY and FYNNEI. The CDR3 has 13 residues. V was pared by 7 bases and J by 6 bases, with 10 bases between.

V usage is TRBV27 and J usage is TRBJ2-1; 14 bases are shared with TRBD2. Looked up from germline, CDR1 is MNHEY and CDR2 is SMNVEV (reference sequence). V gave up 5 bases and J gave up 3 bases; unmatched junction bases: 21. This CDR3 spans 22 amino acids. The CDR3 loop is CASSPRTMPGLAGGIGYNEQFF. For the CDR3, the DNA is TGTGCCAGCAGTCCAAGAACGATGCCCGGACTAGCGGGGGGAATTGGCTACAATGAGCAGTTCTTC.

This clone has only a few counts. This sequence joins TRBV6-5 and TRBJ1-5; perhaps TRBD1 as D (6 bases). The V end lost 6 bases, the J end lost 0 bases, and 12 bases lay between the germline ends. The CDR3 totals 15 residues. The germline CDR1 and CDR2 sequences are MNHEY and SVGAGI. CDR3: CASSLGQTSNQPQHF. Written as DNA, the CDR3 is TGTGCCAGCAGCCTCGGACAGACTAGCAATCAGCCCCAGCATTTT.

The chain carries TRBV28 and TRBJ1-5; D ambiguous. Trimming took 7 bases from V and 6 from J, leaving 13 bases between them. Germline loops: CDR1 MDHEN, CDR2 SYDVKM. The CDR3 has 13 amino acids. As DNA, the CDR3 is TGTGCCAGCACCCCAAGCGTGGGTCAGCCCCAGCATTTT. The encoded protein is CASTPSVGQPQHF.

This chain uses TRBV7-3 with TRBJ2-1; 8 nucleotides line up with TRBD1. CDR1 is SGHTA, CDR2 FQGTGA, per germline. This CDR3 is 15 amino acids long. Losses at the gene ends were 2 bases for V and 3 bases for J; bases not matched to a gene: 3. CDR3 nucleotides: TGTGCCAGCAGCTTAGTACAGGGGGACTACAATGAGCAGTTCTTC. Residues: CASSLVQGDYNEQFF.

The CDR3 DNA reads as TGTGCCAGCAGCTTAGGTCCAGGCCAAAGCTCTGGAAACACCATATATTTT. Protein product: CASSLGPGQSSGNTIYF. The V and J genes are TRBV7-2 and TRBJ1-3; D gene ambiguous. The germline V gene has CDR1 SGHTA and CDR2 FQGNSA. Trimming cost V 1 base and J 0 bases, with 13 bases left between them. This CDR3 contains 17 residues.

The chain has TRBV21-1 and TRBJ2-7; TRBD1, the D gene given by the table, was not confirmed from the DNA. TRBV21-1 is a recognized pseudogene. This CDR3 is 17 amino acids long. The CDR3 loop reads CASSKEGKGQGTYEQYF. The CDR3, as DNA: TGTGCCAGCAGCAAAGAGGGGAAGGGACAGGGAACCTACGAGCAGTACTTC.